A single sample gave rise to the 28 T cell receptor beta chains below, sequenced in a study of blood T cell repertoires in COVID-19. TCRdb keeps only in-frame clones here, not all; method: immunoSEQ multiplex PCR. The table includes around 400,000 clones, around 89% detected once. Material for sequencing was peripheral blood. Source of these receptors: a man aged 40-55 years with acute or convalescent COVID-19.

This clone was found a few times. V usage is TRBV13 and J usage is TRBJ2-3, with 11 bases aligning to TRBD2. The germline V gene has CDR1 PRHDT and CDR2 FYEKMQ (reference sequence). The CDR3 is made up of 15 amino acids. V shed 5 bases and J 2 bases; nucleotides not matched to a gene: 3. CDR3 sequence reads: CASSLGLAATDTQYF. The DNA of the CDR3 is TGTGCCAGCAGCCTGGGACTAGCGGCCACAGATACGCAGTATTTT.

V usage is TRBV3-1 (or the pseudogene TRBV3-2) and J usage is TRBJ2-7; 11 bases map to TRBD2. V shed 6 bases and J 4 bases; nucleotides not matched to a gene: 5. Germline-derived CDR1 and CDR2 are LGHDT and YNNKEL (reference sequence). This CDR3 has 14 residues. The CDR3 loop reads CASSPGLAAYEQYF. The CDR3 DNA reads as TGTGCCAGCAGTCCGGGACTAGCGGCTTACGAGCAGTACTTC.

The chain is built from TRBV19 and TRBJ2-2, with TRBD2 matching over 12 bases. V lost 7 bases to trimming and J lost 7 bases; unmatched junction nucleotides: 13. In germline, CDR1 is LNHDA, CDR2 SQIVND (reference sequence). CDR3 length: 17 residues. CDR3: CASTLAGGPRANGELFF. The CDR3 DNA follows: TGTGCCAGTACCCTAGCGGGAGGGCCGAGAGCAAACGGGGAGCTGTTTTTT.

This chain connects TRBV7-2 to TRBJ2-1, with 8 positions matching TRBD2. The V gene end was trimmed by 9 bases and the J gene end by 0 bases; junction bases not matched to a gene: 4. The CDR3 has 14 residues. Per the germline V gene, CDR1 is SGHTA and CDR2 is FQGNSA. The CDR3 is CASRSGSSYNEQFF. CDR3 sequence (DNA): TGTGCCAGTAGAAGCGGGAGCTCCTACAATGAGCAGTTCTTC.

V and J are TRBV2 and TRBJ2-7, with D perhaps TRBD2 (5 bases). V dropped 7 bases and J dropped 3 bases, with 10 bases sitting between them. The germline gives CDR1 SNHLY, CDR2 FYNNEI. This CDR3 has 12 amino acids. The CDR3 DNA reads TGTGCCAGCATGAGGGCCGTCTACGAGCAGTACTTC. It translates to CASMRAVYEQYF.

This chain links TRBV5-6 with TRBJ2-3; 8 bases map to TRBD1. V gave up 7 bases and J gave up 2 bases; unmatched junction bases: 12. Germline CDR1 is SGHDT and CDR2 is YYEEEE. The CDR3 spans 16 residues. The DNA for the CDR3 is TGTGCCAGCCGAGTAGCGACAGGGGAGGTCACAGATACGCAGTATTTT. Translating it yields CASRVATGEVTDTQYF. Variable domain in full (rest from reference TRBV5-6 and TRBJ2-3): DAGVTQSPTHLIKTRGQQVTLRCSPKSGHDTVSWYQQALGQGPQFIFQYYEEEERQRGNFPDRFSGHQFPNYSSELNVNALLLGDSALYLCASRVATGEVTDTQYFGPGTRLTVL.

This chain connects TRBV19 to TRBJ2-1; TRBD2 is a possible D gene (6 bases). The germline V and J ends were trimmed by 4 bases and 1 base, with 8 bases remaining between them. The CDR3 spans 14 residues. Germline V gene sequence: CDR1 LNHDA, CDR2 SQIVND (reference sequence). The DNA of the CDR3 is TGTGCCAGTAGTACGGGGGTATCCTACAATGAGCAGTTCTTC. This codes for CASSTGVSYNEQFF.

The CDR3 reads CASSLGPGTGHNYGYTF. As DNA, the CDR3 is TGCGCCAGCAGCTTGGGGCCCGGGACAGGGCATAACTATGGCTACACCTTC. The rearrangement links TRBV5-1 to TRBJ1-2, with TRBD1 identical over 9 bases. The germline V gene has CDR1 SGHRS and CDR2 YFSETQ. The junction had 7 bases not matched to a gene; V was cut back by 0 bases and J by 1 base. This CDR3 has 17 residues.

The V call is TRBV4-2, the J call TRBJ2-3; D not certain. Trimming took off 1 base at V and 6 bases at J, with 11 bases between the two ends. The CDR3 loop spans 14 amino acids. Germline lookup yields CDR1 LGHNA and CDR2 YNFKEQ. The CDR3 DNA reads TGTGCCAGCAGCCAAGGGGCATCGGCGGATACGCAGTATTTT. This codes for CASSQGASADTQYF.

This clone was detected once. CDR3 DNA sequence: TGTGCCAGCAGTCCCTTTCCGGGGGGTCTCTACGAGCAGTACTTC. Protein: CASSPFPGGLYEQYF. V is TRBV28 and J is TRBJ2-7, with 7 bases matching TRBD2. Per germline, CDR1 MDHEN and CDR2 SYDVKM. CDR3 length equals 15 residues. V gave up 5 bases and J gave up 3 bases; unmatched junction bases: 10.

The gene calls are TRBV2 and TRBJ2-2, with 8 bases fitting TRBD2. Trimming removed 7 bases from V and 8 bases from J; junction bases left unmatched: 9. This CDR3 is built from 14 residues. CDR1 SNHLY and CDR2 FYNNEI come from the germline V gene. CDR3 in amino acids: CASMGWRGRGELFF. The CDR3 DNA reads as TGTGCCAGCATGGGGTGGCGCGGGAGGGGGGAGCTGTTTTTT.

The J gene is TRBJ2-1, the V gene TRBV5-4; the D gene is possibly TRBD2 (5 bases). From germline, CDR1 is SGHNT and CDR2 YYREEE (reference sequence). V dropped 0 bases and J dropped 6 bases, with 7 bases sitting between them. The CDR3 length is 13 residues. DNA for the CDR3: TGTGCCAGCAGCTTGGCCGGGGTCAATGAGCAGTTCTTC. It specifies CASSLAGVNEQFF.

The chain has TRBV28 and TRBJ2-3, with unresolved D. V lost 2 bases, J lost 2 bases, and 11 bases lay in between. The CDR3 totals 15 residues. Germline lookup yields CDR1 MDHEN and CDR2 SYDVKM. The CDR3 DNA reads as TGTGCCAGCAGTTTAGGGCCGCAGAACACAGATACGCAGTATTTT. This gives the protein CASSLGPQNTDTQYF.

The genes are TRBV18 and TRBJ2-1; TRBD2 matches 7 bases. The CDR3 loop spans 13 amino acids. Germline V CDR1 and CDR2: KGHSH, LQKENI. The ends lost 3 bases at V and 10 bases at J; junction bases unmatched: 6. DNA for the CDR3: TGTGCCAGCTCACCCTTCGAAGCGGGAGAGCAGTTCTTC. Protein: CASSPFEAGEQFF.

This chain uses TRBV7-9 with TRBJ2-1; TRBD2 agrees at 8 bases. This CDR3 is 15 amino acids long. V trimming: 5 bases; J trimming: 2 bases; junction bases outside the gene matches: 5. Germline values: CDR1 SEHNR, CDR2 FQNEAQ (reference sequence). The CDR3 nucleotides are TGTGCCAGCAGCCGGCGGGAGGCCCCCTACAATGAGCAGTTCTTC. It codes for CASSRREAPYNEQFF.

The V gene is TRBV13, the J gene TRBJ2-5, with 7 bases fitting TRBD1. The germline CDR1 and CDR2 sequences are PRHDT and FYEKMQ (reference sequence). The ends lost 5 bases at V and 6 bases at J; junction bases unmatched: 9. The CDR3 covers 14 residues. The CDR3 protein is CASSPKDRQQTQYF. The CDR3 bases are TGTGCCAGCAGCCCTAAGGACAGGCAGCAGACCCAGTACTTC.

This chain uses TRBV5-5 with TRBJ1-5; 9 positions match TRBD1. Trimming at V came to 0 bases and at J to 1 base, leaving 2 bases not matched to a gene. The CDR3 extends over 16 amino acids. Germline lookup yields CDR1 SGHKS and CDR2 YYEKEE (reference sequence). CDR3 residues: CASSLVGQGSNQPQHF. The DNA for the CDR3 is TGTGCCAGCAGCTTGGTGGGACAGGGAAGCAATCAGCCCCAGCATTTT.

The CDR3 coding sequence is TGTGCCAGCAGCCAGCCATACGACAGGGAGCACTACGAGCAGTACTTC. Protein product: CASSQPYDREHYEQYF. The V and J genes are TRBV6-2 or TRBV6-3 and TRBJ2-7, with 7 bases matching TRBD1. The V segment lost 6 bases and the J segment 3 bases; nucleotides outside the gene matches: 14. The CDR3 runs 16 residues. Germline V gene data show CDR1 as MNHEY and CDR2 as SVGEGT.

DNA for the CDR3: TGTGCCAGCAGCTTGGATACCTACGAGCAGTACTTC. The encoded protein is CASSLDTYEQYF. The chain joins TRBV5-4 to TRBJ2-7, with D hard to call. The V end was cut by 0 bases, the J end by 2 bases, with 3 bases between. Per germline, CDR1 SGHNT and CDR2 YYREEE (reference sequence). This CDR3 has 12 amino acids.

This clone was seen just once. This chain connects TRBV28 to TRBJ1-1, with D perhaps matching TRBD1 (5 bases). The V and J ends lost 7 bases and 6 bases respectively, with 18 bases between them. The CDR3 has 14 residues. The germline gives CDR1 MDHEN, CDR2 SYDVKM. CDR3 nucleotides: TGTGCCAGCATGGGGCAATTGGGGAGGGCTGAAGCTTTCTTT. As protein: CASMGQLGRAEAFF.

This chain links TRBV15 with TRBJ2-1, with a possible D match to TRBD1 (5 bases). This CDR3 region has 15 residues. Trimming stripped 3 bases from V and 8 bases from J, with 17 bases between. Germline lookup yields CDR1 LNHNV and CDR2 YYDKDF (reference sequence). CDR3 in DNA: TGTGCCACCAGCAGGCAGTTAATTGAACAGGATGAGCAGTTCTTC. Amino acid sequence: CATSRQLIEQDEQFF.

The V call is TRBV29-1, the J call TRBJ2-1; D uncertain. The CDR3 runs to 14 residues. Germline V gene sequence: CDR1 SQVTM, CDR2 ANQGSEA. Trimming removed 4 bases at V and 9 bases at J, with 19 bases between. The CDR3 protein is CSVASRTDGREQFF. DNA of the CDR3: TGCAGCGTTGCGTCTAGAACCGACGGTCGTGAGCAGTTCTTC.

The J gene is TRBJ1-5, the V gene TRBV30, with D possibly being TRBD1 (6 bases). Trimming took 1 base from V and 2 from J, leaving 15 bases between them. Per germline, CDR1 GTSNPN and CDR2 SVGIG (reference sequence). This CDR3 comprises 16 residues. This CDR3 reads CAWSADRPGGNQPQHF. CDR3 in DNA: TGTGCCTGGAGTGCTGACAGGCCCGGGGGCAATCAGCCCCAGCATTTT.

This chain uses TRBV9 with TRBJ2-7; TRBD1 matches 9 bases. V dropped 2 bases and J dropped 4; count of bases not matched to a gene: 4. CDR3 length: 14 residues. CDR1 and CDR2 from the germline V gene are SGDLS and YYNGEE. Here the CDR3 reads CASSVGTGLYEQYF. In DNA, the CDR3 is TGTGCCAGCAGCGTGGGGACAGGGCTGTACGAGCAGTACTTC.

The chain combines TRBV21-1 with TRBJ1-1. TRBV21-1 is described as a pseudogene. The CDR3 loop spans 15 amino acids. DNA for the CDR3: TGTGCCAGCAGCAAAGTGGCCGGGTTGGACACTGAAGCTTTCTTT. Protein: CASSKVAGLDTEAFF.

This clone was picked up one time. The chain carries TRBV28 and TRBJ2-7, with TRBD1 matching 7 bases. This CDR3 region has 14 residues. Trimming removed 4 bases from V and 7 bases from J; junction bases left unmatched: 10. From germline, CDR1 is MDHEN and CDR2 SYDVKM. CDR3 sequence (DNA): TGTGCCAGCAGTTCCATCAACAGGGGTGGGGAGCAGTACTTC. Protein: CASSSINRGGEQYF. Supplemented by reference TRBV28 and TRBJ2-7, the full variable domain reads DVKVTQSSRYLVKRTGEKVFLECVQDMDHENMFWYRQDPGLGLRLIYFSYDVKMKEKGDIPEGYSVSREKKERFSLILESASTNQTSMYLCASSSINRGGEQYFGPGTRLTVT.

The chain couples TRBV12-3 or TRBV12-4 to TRBJ2-1; TRBD1 matches at 7 bases. Unmatched junction bases numbered 7, after V lost 6 bases and J lost 8 bases. CDR3 size: 13 residues. The CDR3 loop reads CASRRGPGYEQFF. CDR3 sequence (DNA): TGTGCCAGCAGGAGGGGGCCTGGCTATGAGCAGTTCTTC.

This clone was seen a single time. V and J are TRBV7-9 and TRBJ1-2; 8 nucleotides match TRBD1. V trimming: 5 bases; J trimming: 0 bases; junction bases outside the gene matches: 5. The CDR3 consists of 15 residues. CDR1 is SEHNR and CDR2 is FQNEAQ in the germline V gene (reference sequence). CDR3: CASSTWDRPNYGYTF. Written as DNA, the CDR3 is TGTGCCAGCAGCACCTGGGACAGGCCTAACTATGGCTACACCTTC.